Listed here is a single T cell receptor (beta chain). Its antigen is not known. The CDR3 totals 16 residues. The germline gives CDR1 SEHNR, CDR2 FQNEAQ (reference sequence). The sample is drawn from a study of T cell clusters in autoimmune cytopenias. Across the study: Healthy donor controls had a mean age of around 57 years and median age of about 60 years. Study-wide results and limits: The T cell clusters were defined only in silico, without experimental functional validation. Physiological T cell clusters of healthy donors were apparently absent in primary autoimmune cytopenia patients.

Some 40,000 genome equivalents of blood DNA were amplified for TRB. TRB rearrangements were amplified by touch-down multiplex PCR with mixed TRB-A/B primers. TCRdb reanalyzed the multiplex PCR reads and collapses them to one entry per CDR3 protein, without DNA. The table lists about 12,000 distinct CDR3 sequences. These sequences were also reported in another study, on T cell repertoires in aging, cancer and after chemotherapy. As reported in that work: In cancer patients, declining TCR diversity with age involved lost richness and lost evenness.

The receptor's source is a human donor in good health. Sequencing was carried out using peripheral blood. This chain links TRBV7-9 with TRBJ1-2. CDR3 loop: CASSSLGQPGAGGYTF.